The clone carrying this T cell receptor beta chain was detected ten times or more. The record originates from a study of T-cell reconstitution after alpha-beta-depleted transplantation in children. The germline gives CDR1 SGHTA, CDR2 FQGNSA. CDR3 size: 15 residues. V dropped 1 base and J dropped 7; count of bases not matched to a gene: 9. Unique molecular identifiers were built into the TCRbeta library. Each CDR3 protein gets one entry after TCRdb re-called the PCR reads with MiXCR. The table lists around 93,000 distinct CDR3 sequences, roughly 7.7% of them singletons. The receptor's source is a human donor who donated a stem cell graft to a child with congenital amegakaryocytic thrombocytopenia. The chain employs TRBV7-2 and TRBJ2-7; TRBD2 matches 8 bases. The input for sequencing was PBMCs from the stem cell graft donor, taken from the stem cell graft. DNA of the CDR3: TGTGCCAGCAGCTTAGGCACCAGTGGACTAGCTGAGCAGTACTTC. This sequence encodes CASSLGTSGLAEQYF.